Listed below are T cell receptor beta chains from one sample, sequenced in a study of shared clonotypes between healthy human individuals. The repertoire was sequenced with immunoSEQ multiplex PCR; TCRdb's copy has only in-frame clones and lacks some. Of about 1.5 million clones listed, more than 95% were seen once; the top ten hold roughly 1.1%. Sample: naive CD4+ T cells sorted from blood. All receptors come from a man aged 25 to 45 in good health. CDR3s include the opening cysteine and the closing phenylalanine or tryptophan. Each record gives: clone size, J gene, D gene, V gene, CDR3 protein, CDR3 DNA. A D gene is named only where the DNA matches it firmly. Size values are once, few and many counts, or a class for expanded clones, and some rows have none.

.	TRBJ2-3	TRBD2	TRBV6-4	CASSEGLAGQSTDTQYF	TGTGCCAGCAGTGAGGGACTAGCGGGCCAATCTACAGATACGCAGTATTTT
.	TRBJ2-7	TRBD1	TRBV15	CATSRDIKDRYHEQYF	TGTGCCACCAGCAGGGACATTAAGGACAGGTACCACGAGCAGTACTTC
.	TRBJ2-3	.	TRBV7-9	CASSLDSGDTQYF	TGTGCCAGCAGCTTAGATAGCGGTGATACGCAGTATTTT
.	TRBJ2-1	.	TRBV19	CASKNIADNEQFF	TGTGCCAGTAAAAATATAGCTGACAATGAGCAGTTCTTC
.	TRBJ2-5	.	TRBV5-6	CASSPTGQLLETQYF	TGTGCCAGCAGCCCTACCGGCCAGTTATTAGAGACCCAGTACTTC
.	TRBJ2-2	.	TRBV9	CASSVQGGANTGELFF	TGTGCCAGCAGCGTACAGGGCGGAGCGAACACCGGGGAGCTGTTTTTT
.	TRBJ2-5	TRBD2	TRBV7-7	CASSQPGGVVETQYF	TGTGCCAGCAGCCAACCCGGGGGGGTGGTAGAGACCCAGTACTTC
.	TRBJ2-5	TRBD2	TRBV4-2	CASSQFLRVGLAGGFGETQYF	TGTGCCAGCAGCCAATTCCTCCGCGTGGGACTAGCGGGAGGATTCGGAGAGACCCAGTACTTC
.	TRBJ1-5	TRBD1	TRBV28	CASRSAGGVQPQHF	TGTGCCAGCAGATCTGCAGGGGGCGTTCAGCCCCAGCATTTT
.	TRBJ1-5	.	TRBV28	CASSPSRGLDQPQHF	TGTGCCAGCAGTCCCTCCCGAGGGCTCGATCAGCCCCAGCATTTT
.	TRBJ1-2	TRBD1	TRBV2	CASSEGTDREYGYTF	TGTGCCAGCAGTGAAGGTACCGACAGGGAATATGGCTACACCTTC
.	TRBJ2-2	.	TRBV19	CASSTPGGELFF	TGTGCCAGTAGTACGCCCGGCGGGGAGCTGTTTTTT
.	TRBJ2-1	TRBD2	TRBV19	CASSIYPPLAGFSYNEQFF	TGTGCCAGTAGTATCTACCCTCCACTAGCGGGATTTTCCTACAATGAGCAGTTCTTC
.	TRBJ2-3	TRBD2	TRBV19	CAVAGGFTDTQYF	TGTGCTGTAGCGGGAGGCTTCACAGATACGCAGTATTTT
.	TRBJ2-7	.	TRBV7-6	CASSLDRPGTPPQEQYF	TGTGCCAGCAGCTTAGATCGCCCCGGGACTCCCCCTCAGGAGCAGTACTTC
.	TRBJ2-1	TRBD1	TRBV7-3	CASSSTGAYNEQFF	TGTGCCAGCAGCTCGACAGGGGCCTACAATGAGCAGTTCTTC
.	TRBJ2-3	TRBD2	TRBV2	CASNLGGSTDTQYF	TGTGCCAGCAATCTGGGAGGGAGCACAGATACGCAGTATTTT
.	TRBJ2-2	.	TRBV9	CASSVVAAGLGGELFF	TGTGCCAGCAGCGTAGTTGCGGCAGGGTTGGGCGGGGAGCTGTTTTTT
.	TRBJ1-2	.	TRBV30	CAGTQGSYGYTF	TGTGCCGGAACACAGGGCTCCTATGGCTACACCTTC
once	TRBJ1-2	TRBD1	TRBV28	CASSHLGQTNYGYTF	TGTGCCAGCAGTCACCTGGGACAGACTAACTATGGCTACACCTTC
.	TRBJ2-7	.	TRBV6-5	CASGFYEQYF	TGTGCCAGCGGTTTCTACGAGCAGTACTTC
.	TRBJ1-1	.	TRBV6-5	CASRFISSGNEAFF	TGTGCCAGCAGATTTATTAGTTCCGGCAATGAAGCTTTCTTT
.	TRBJ1-2	.	TRBV7-9	CASSLERKGNHYTF	TGTGCCAGCAGCTTAGAACGGAAGGGGAACCACTACACCTTC
.	TRBJ1-1	.	TRBV5-1	CASSPPDRRGTEAFF	TGCGCCAGCAGCCCCCCCGACAGAAGGGGAACTGAAGCTTTCTTT
.	TRBJ2-5	TRBD1	TRBV5-1	CASRPGQVGTQYF	TGCGCCAGCCGGCCTGGACAGGTCGGGACCCAGTACTTC
.	TRBJ1-4	TRBD1	TRBV10-1	CASMGQGVEKLFF	TGCGCCAGCATGGGACAGGGGGTTGAAAAACTGTTTTTT
.	TRBJ2-5	.	TRBV28	CASSFDSQETQYF	TGTGCCAGCAGTTTTGACAGTCAGGAGACCCAGTACTTC
.	TRBJ2-1	.	TRBV5-4	CASSLPGSDYNEQFF	TGTGCCAGCAGCCTCCCAGGGTCGGACTACAATGAGCAGTTCTTC
once	TRBJ2-7	TRBD2	TRBV6-1	CASSDSGGYYEQYF	TGTGCCAGCAGCGATAGCGGGGGCTACTACGAGCAGTACTTC
.	TRBJ2-7	.	TRBV5-8	CASSSTSTRPSSYEQYF	TGTGCCAGCAGCTCGACTTCGACAAGACCGAGCTCCTACGAGCAGTACTTC
.	TRBJ1-1	TRBD1	TRBV5-4	CASSLRRDRGWNTEAFF	TGTGCCAGCAGCTTGCGCCGGGACAGGGGATGGAACACTGAAGCTTTCTTT
once	TRBJ2-7	.	TRBV5-1	CASSLAGPSLREQYF	TGCGCCAGCAGCTTGGCCGGACCTTCCCTTCGGGAGCAGTACTTC
.	TRBJ1-4	.	TRBV28	CASSPIGTPNEKLFF	TGTGCCAGCAGCCCAATAGGGACACCTAATGAAAAACTGTTTTTT
.	TRBJ2-6	.	TRBV11-2	CASSPRRISGANVLTF	TGTGCCAGCAGCCCCAGGAGGATCTCTGGGGCCAACGTCCTGACTTTC
once	TRBJ2-3	.	TRBV19	CASRRDTDTQYF	TGTGCCAGTAGAAGGGACACAGATACGCAGTATTTT
.	TRBJ1-5	.	TRBV7-9	CASSLDLGGGNQPQHF	TGTGCCAGCAGCTTAGACCTCGGGGGTGGCAATCAGCCCCAGCATTTT
.	TRBJ2-7	TRBD1	TRBV5-4	CASSLGGTDYEQYF	TGTGCCAGCAGCTTGGGGGGGACAGACTACGAGCAGTACTTC
.	TRBJ2-1	TRBD1	TRBV5-6	CASRDRGAPYNEQFF	TGTGCCAGCAGGGACAGGGGGGCCCCCTACAATGAGCAGTTCTTC
.	TRBJ2-3	.	TRBV7-2	CASSLAQGSTDTQYF	TGTGCCAGCAGCTTAGCGCAGGGGTCTACAGATACGCAGTATTTT
.	TRBJ2-5	.	TRBV7-8	CASSLQRLGLGETQYF	TGTGCCAGCAGCTTACAGCGGCTAGGGTTGGGGGAGACCCAGTACTTC
.	TRBJ1-4	.	TRBV30	CAWSEARGRTNEKLFF	TGTGCCTGGAGTGAAGCTCGGGGACGTACTAATGAAAAACTGTTTTTT
many	TRBJ1-2	TRBD1	TRBV11-3	CASSLWDRDVYGYTF	TGTGCCAGCAGCCTTTGGGACAGGGATGTCTATGGCTACACCTTC
.	TRBJ2-1	TRBD2	TRBV7-9	CASSGTGTSGRIYNEQFF	TGTGCCAGCAGCGGAACGGGGACTAGCGGGAGGATATACAATGAGCAGTTCTTC
once	TRBJ2-6	.	TRBV4-1	CASSQVRSSGANVLTF	TGCGCCAGCAGCCAAGTACGGAGCTCTGGGGCCAACGTCCTGACTTTC
.	TRBJ2-7	.	TRBV29-1	CSVEDRAGRNEQYF	TGCAGCGTTGAAGATCGGGCAGGGAGGAACGAGCAGTACTTC
.	TRBJ2-5	TRBD2	TRBV11-2	CASSRQALAGGSETQYF	TGTGCCAGCAGCCGCCAAGCCCTAGCGGGAGGTTCTGAGACCCAGTACTTC
.	TRBJ2-1	.	TRBV7-6	CASSLEWGAYNEQFF	TGTGCCAGCAGCTTAGAGTGGGGGGCGTACAATGAGCAGTTCTTC